This T cell receptor (beta chain) originates from a study of Ad26.COV2.S vaccination and SARS-CoV-2 variants. On this clone itself: Its antigen is not identified.

CDR1 and CDR2 (germline): SGHNT, YYREEE (reference sequence). The V and J ends lost 4 bases and 1 base respectively, with 8 bases between them. The CDR3 extends over 13 amino acids. Assay: immunoSEQ multiplex PCR; the TCRdb copy retains only in-frame clones and omits some. In the table there are over 85,000 clones, about 78% of which are singletons. Study-wide points: Breadth and depth estimates from TCRs may understate total T cell responses. Reportedly, spike-specific CD8+ and CD4+ T cell responses achieved substantial breadth once vaccination had taken place. Higher spike-specific TCR breadth was found in vaccine recipients than in placebo recipients. Vaccinated and placebo-treated recipients had similar non-spike TCR breadth.

This TCR came from a human donor who had recovered from COVID-19. Sequences were derived from peripheral blood, sampled after recovery from COVID-19. The chain is built from TRBV5-4 and TRBJ2-5; D possibly corresponds to TRBD1 (5 bases). CDR3 residues: CASSRTPQETQYF. The CDR3 region has the DNA TGTGCCAGCAGCAGGACACCCCAAGAGACCCAGTACTTC.